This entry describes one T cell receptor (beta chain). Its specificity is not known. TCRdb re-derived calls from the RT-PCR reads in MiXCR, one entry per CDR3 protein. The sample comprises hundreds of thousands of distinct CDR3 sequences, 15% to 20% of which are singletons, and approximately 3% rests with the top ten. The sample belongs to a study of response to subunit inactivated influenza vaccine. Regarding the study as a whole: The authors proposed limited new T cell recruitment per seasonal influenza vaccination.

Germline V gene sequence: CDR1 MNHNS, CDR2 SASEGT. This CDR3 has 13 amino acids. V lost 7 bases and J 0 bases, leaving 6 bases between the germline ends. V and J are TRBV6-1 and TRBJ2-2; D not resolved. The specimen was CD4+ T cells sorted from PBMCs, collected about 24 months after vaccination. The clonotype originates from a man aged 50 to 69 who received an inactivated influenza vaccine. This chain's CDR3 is CASNGANTGELFF. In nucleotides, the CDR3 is TGTGCCAGCAATGGCGCGAACACCGGGGAGCTGTTTTTT.